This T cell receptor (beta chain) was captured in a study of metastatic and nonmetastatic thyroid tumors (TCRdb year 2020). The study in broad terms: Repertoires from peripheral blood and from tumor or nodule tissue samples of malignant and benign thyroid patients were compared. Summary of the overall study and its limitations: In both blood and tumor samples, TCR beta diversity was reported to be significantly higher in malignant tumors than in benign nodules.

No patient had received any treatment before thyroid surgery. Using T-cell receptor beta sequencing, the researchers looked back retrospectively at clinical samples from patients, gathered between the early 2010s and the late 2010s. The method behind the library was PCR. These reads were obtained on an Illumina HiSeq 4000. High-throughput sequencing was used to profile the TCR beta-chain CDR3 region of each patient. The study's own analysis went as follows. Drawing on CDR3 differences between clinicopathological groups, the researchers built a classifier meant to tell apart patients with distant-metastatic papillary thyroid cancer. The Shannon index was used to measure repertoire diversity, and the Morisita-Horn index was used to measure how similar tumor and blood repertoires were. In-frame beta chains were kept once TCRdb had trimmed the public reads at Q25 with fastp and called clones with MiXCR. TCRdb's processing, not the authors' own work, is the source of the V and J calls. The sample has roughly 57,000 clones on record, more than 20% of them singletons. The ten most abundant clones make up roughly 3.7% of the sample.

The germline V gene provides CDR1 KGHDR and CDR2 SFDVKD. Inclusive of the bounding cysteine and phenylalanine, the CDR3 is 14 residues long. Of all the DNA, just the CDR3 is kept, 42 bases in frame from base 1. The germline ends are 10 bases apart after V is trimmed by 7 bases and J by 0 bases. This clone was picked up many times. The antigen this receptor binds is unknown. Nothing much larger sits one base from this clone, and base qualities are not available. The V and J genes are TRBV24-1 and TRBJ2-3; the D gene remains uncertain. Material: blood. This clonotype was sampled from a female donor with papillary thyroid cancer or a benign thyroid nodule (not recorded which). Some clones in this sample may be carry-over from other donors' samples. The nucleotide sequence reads TGTGCCACCAGGGGGTCTTATAGCACAGATACGCAGTATTTT. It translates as CATRGSYSTDTQYF.